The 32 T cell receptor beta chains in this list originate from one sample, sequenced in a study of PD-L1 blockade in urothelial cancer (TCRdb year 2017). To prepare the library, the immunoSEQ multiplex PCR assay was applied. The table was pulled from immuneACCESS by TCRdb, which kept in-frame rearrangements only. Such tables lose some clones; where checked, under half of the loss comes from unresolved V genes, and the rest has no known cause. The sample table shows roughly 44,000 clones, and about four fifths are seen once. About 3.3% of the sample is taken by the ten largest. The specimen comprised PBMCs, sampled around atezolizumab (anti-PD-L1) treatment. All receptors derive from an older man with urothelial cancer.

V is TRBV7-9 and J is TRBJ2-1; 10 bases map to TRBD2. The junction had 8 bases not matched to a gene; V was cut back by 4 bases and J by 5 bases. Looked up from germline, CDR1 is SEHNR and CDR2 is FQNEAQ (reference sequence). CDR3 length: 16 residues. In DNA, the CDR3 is TGTGCCAGCAGCTCACCAGCGGGAGGGATGGACAATGAGCAGTTCTTC. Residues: CASSSPAGGMDNEQFF.

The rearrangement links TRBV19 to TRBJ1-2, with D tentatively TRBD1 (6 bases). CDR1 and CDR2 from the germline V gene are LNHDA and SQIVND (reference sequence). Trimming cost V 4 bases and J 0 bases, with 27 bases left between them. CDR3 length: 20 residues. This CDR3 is CASSTPTRDKSLVANYGYTF. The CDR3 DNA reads TGTGCCAGTAGTACTCCGACGAGGGACAAGAGTCTTGTAGCTAACTATGGCTACACCTTC. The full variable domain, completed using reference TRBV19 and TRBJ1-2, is DGGITQSPKYLFRKEGQNVTLSCEQNLNHDAMYWYRQDPGQGLRLIYYSQIVNDFQKGDIAEGYSVSREKKESFPLTVTSAQKNPTAFYLCASSTPTRDKSLVANYGYTFGSGTRLTVV.

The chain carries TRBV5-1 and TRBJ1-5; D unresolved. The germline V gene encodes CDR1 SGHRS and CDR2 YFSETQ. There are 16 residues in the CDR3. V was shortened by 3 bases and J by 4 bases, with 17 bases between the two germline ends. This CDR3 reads CASSSLGLGANQPQHF. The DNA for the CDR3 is TGCGCCAGCAGCTCGTTGGGCCTGGGTGCAAATCAGCCCCAGCATTTT.

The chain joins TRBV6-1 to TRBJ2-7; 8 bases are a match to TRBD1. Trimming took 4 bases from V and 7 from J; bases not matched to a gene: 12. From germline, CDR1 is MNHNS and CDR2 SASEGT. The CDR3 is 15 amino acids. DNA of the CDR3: TGTGCCAGCAGTGGGGGGACAGGCACCATTGGAGAGCAGTACTTC. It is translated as CASSGGTGTIGEQYF.

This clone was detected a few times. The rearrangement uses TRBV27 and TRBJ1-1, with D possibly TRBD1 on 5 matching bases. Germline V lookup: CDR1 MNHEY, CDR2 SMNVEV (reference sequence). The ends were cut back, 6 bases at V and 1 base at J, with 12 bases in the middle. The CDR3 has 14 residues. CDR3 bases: TGTGCCAGCAGCCTAACAACAGGGAACACTGAAGCTTTCTTT. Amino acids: CASSLTTGNTEAFF.

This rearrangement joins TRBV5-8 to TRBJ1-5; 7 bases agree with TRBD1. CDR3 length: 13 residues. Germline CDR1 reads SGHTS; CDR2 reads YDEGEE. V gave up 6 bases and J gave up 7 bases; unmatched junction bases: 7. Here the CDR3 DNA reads TGTGCCAGCAAAGGGACAGTGGGCCAGCCCCAGCATTTT. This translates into CASKGTVGQPQHF.

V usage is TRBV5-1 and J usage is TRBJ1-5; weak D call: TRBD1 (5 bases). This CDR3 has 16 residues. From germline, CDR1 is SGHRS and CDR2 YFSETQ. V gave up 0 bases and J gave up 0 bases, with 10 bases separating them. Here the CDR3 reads CASSLGDFDSNQPQHF. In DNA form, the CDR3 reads TGCGCCAGCAGCTTGGGGGACTTTGATAGCAATCAGCCCCAGCATTTT. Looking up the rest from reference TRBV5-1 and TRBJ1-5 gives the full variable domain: KAGVTQTPRYLIKTRGQQVTLSCSPISGHRSVSWYQQTPGQGLQFLFEYFSETQRNKGNFPGRFSGRQFSNSRSEMNVSTLELGDSALYLCASSLGDFDSNQPQHFGDGTRLSIL.

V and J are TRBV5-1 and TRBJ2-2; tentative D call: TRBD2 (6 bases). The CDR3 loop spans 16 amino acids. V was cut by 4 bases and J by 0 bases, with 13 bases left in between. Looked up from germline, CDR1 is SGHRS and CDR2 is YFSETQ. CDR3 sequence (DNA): TGCGCCAGCAGCCTAGGGACTCGATCGAACACCGGGGAGCTGTTTTTT. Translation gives CASSLGTRSNTGELFF.

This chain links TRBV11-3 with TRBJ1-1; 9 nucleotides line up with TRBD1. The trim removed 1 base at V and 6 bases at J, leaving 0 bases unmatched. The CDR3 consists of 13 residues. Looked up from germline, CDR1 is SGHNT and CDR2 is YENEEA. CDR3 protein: CASSLGTGAEAFF. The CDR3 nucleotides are TGTGCCAGCAGCTTAGGGACAGGGGCTGAAGCTTTCTTT.

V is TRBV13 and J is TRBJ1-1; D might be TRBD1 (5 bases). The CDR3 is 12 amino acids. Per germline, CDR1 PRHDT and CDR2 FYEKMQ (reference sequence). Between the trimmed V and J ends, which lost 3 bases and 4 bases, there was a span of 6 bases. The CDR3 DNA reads TGTGCCAGCAGCTTCGGGGGCACTGAAGCTTTCTTT. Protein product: CASSFGGTEAFF.

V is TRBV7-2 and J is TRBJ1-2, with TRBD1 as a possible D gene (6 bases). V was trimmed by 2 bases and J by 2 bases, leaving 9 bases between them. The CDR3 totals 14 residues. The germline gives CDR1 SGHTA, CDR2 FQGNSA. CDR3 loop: CASSLNRANYGYTF. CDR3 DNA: TGTGCCAGCAGCTTAAACAGGGCCAACTATGGCTACACCTTC.

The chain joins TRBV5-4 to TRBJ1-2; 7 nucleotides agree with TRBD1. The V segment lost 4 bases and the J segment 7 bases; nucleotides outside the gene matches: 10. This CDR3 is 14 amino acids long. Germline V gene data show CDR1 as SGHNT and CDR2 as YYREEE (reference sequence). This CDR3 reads CASSPQPGTAGYTF. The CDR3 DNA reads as TGTGCCAGCAGCCCACAACCCGGGACAGCTGGCTACACCTTC.

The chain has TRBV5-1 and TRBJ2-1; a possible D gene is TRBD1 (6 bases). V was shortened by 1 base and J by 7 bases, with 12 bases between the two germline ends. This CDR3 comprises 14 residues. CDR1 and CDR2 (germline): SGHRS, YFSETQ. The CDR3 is CASSLRGGSNEQFF. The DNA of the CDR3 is TGCGCCAGCAGCTTGCGAGGGGGTTCGAATGAGCAGTTCTTC.

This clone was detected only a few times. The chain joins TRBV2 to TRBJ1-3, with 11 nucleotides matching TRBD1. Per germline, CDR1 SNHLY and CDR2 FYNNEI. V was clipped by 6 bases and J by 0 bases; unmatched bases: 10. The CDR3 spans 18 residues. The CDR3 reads CASRSSGQGASSGNTIYF. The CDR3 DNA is TGTGCCAGCAGGTCCTCTGGACAGGGGGCTTCCTCTGGAAACACCATATATTTT.

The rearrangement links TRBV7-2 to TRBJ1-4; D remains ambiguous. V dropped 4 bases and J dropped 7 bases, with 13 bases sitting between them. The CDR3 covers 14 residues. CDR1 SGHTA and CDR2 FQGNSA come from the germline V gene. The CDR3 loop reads CASSSDGGSEKLFF. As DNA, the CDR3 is TGTGCCAGCAGCTCCGACGGCGGGTCTGAAAAACTGTTTTTT.

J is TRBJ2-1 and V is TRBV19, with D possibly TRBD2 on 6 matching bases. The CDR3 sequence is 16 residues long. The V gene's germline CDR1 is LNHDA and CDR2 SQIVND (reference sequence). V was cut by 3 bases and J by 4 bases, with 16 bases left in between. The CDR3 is CASSMDGRRGYNEQFF. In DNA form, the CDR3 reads TGTGCCAGTAGTATGGACGGACGACGGGGGTACAATGAGCAGTTCTTC.

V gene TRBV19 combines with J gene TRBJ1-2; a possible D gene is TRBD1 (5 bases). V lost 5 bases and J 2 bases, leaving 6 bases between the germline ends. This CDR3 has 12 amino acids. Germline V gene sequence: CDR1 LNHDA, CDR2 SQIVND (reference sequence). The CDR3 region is CASSGANYGYTF. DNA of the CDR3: TGTGCCAGTAGTGGGGCGAACTATGGCTACACCTTC.

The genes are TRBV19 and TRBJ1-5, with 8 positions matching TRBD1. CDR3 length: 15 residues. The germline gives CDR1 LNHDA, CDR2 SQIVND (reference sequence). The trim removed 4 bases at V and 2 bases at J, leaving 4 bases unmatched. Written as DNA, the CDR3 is TGTGCCAGTAGTAGACCGGGACAGGGCAATCAGCCCCAGCATTTT. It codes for CASSRPGQGNQPQHF.

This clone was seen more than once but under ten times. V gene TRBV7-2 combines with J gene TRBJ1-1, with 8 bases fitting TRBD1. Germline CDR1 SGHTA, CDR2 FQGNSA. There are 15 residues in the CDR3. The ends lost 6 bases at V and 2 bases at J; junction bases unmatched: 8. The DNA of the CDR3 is TGTGCCAGCAGACACCCAGGGGGCTTCAACACTGAAGCTTTCTTT. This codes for CASRHPGGFNTEAFF.

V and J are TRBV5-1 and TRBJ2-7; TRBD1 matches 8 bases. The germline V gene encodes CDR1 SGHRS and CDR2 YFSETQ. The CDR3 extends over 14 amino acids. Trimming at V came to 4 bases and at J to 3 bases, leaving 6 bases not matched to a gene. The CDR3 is CASSPDRVGYEQYF. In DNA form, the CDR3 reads TGCGCCAGCAGCCCGGACAGGGTAGGCTACGAGCAGTACTTC.

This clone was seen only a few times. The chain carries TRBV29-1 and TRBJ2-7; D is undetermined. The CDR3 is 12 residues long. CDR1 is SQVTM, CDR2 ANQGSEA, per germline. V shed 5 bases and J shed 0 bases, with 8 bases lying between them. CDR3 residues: CSVRADSYEQYF. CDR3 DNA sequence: TGCAGCGTTCGCGCTGACTCCTACGAGCAGTACTTC.

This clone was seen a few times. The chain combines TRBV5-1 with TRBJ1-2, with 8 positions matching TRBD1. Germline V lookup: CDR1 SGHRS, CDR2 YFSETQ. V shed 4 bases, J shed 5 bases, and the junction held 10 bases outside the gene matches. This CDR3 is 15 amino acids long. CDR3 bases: TGCGCCAGCAGCGGGGGGACAGGACCAGGTTATGGCTACACCTTC. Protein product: CASSGGTGPGYGYTF.

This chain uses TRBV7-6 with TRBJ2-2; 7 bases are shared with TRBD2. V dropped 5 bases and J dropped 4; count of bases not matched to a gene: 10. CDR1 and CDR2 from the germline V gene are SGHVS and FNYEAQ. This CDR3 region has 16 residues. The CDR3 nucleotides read TGTGCCAGCAGCCGTCTCGGGGGGAGGGGCACCGGGGAGCTGTTTTTT. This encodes CASSRLGGRGTGELFF.

Written as DNA, the CDR3 is TGTGCCAGCTCCCGAGCGAACACCGGGGAGCTGTTTTTT. It specifies CASSRANTGELFF. The chain is built from TRBV19 and TRBJ2-2; D not certain. With 9 bases removed from V and 0 bases from J, the gap between germline ends came to 8 bases. Germline V gene data show CDR1 as LNHDA and CDR2 as SQIVND (reference sequence). There are 13 residues in the CDR3.

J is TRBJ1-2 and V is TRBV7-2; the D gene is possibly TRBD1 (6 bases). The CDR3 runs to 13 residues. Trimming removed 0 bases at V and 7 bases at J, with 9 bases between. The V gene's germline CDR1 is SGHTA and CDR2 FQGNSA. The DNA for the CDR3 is TGTGCCAGCAGCTTAGCAGGACAGAGTGGCTACACCTTC. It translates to CASSLAGQSGYTF. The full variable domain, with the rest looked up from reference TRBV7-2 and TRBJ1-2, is GAGVSQSPSNKVTEKGKDVELRCDPISGHTALYWYRQSLGQGLEFLIYFQGNSAPDKSGLPSDRFSAERTGGSVSTLTIQRTQQEDSAVYLCASSLAGQSGYTFGSGTRLTVV.

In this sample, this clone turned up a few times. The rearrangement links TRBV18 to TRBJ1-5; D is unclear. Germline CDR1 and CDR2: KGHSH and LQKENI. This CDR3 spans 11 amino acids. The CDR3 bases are TGTGCACAACCAGTGAATCAGCCCCAGCATTTT. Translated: CAQPVNQPQHF.

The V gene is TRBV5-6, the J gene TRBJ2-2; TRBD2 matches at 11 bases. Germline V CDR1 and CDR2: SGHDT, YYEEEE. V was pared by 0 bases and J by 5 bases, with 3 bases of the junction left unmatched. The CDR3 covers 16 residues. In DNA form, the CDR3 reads TGTGCCAGCAGCTTGGGGCTAGCGGGAGGAACCGGGGAGCTGTTTTTT. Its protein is CASSLGLAGGTGELFF.

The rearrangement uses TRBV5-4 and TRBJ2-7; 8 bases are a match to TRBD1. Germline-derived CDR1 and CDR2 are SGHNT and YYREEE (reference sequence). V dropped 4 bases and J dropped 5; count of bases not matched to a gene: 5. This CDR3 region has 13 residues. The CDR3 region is CASSRDRGHEQYF. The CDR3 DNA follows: TGTGCCAGCAGCCGTGACAGGGGCCACGAGCAGTACTTC.

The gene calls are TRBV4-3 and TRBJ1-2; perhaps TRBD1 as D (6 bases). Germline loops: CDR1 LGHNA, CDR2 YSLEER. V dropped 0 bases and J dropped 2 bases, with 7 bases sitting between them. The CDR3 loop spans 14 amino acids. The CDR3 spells CASSQEQGNYGYTF. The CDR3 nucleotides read TGCGCCAGCAGCCAAGAACAGGGAAACTATGGCTACACCTTC.

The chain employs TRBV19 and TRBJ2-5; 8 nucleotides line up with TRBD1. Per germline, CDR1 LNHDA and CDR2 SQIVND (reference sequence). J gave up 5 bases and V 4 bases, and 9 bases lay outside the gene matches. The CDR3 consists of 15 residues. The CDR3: CASSRIGQGLETQYF. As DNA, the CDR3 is TGTGCCAGTAGTAGAATAGGACAGGGCCTGGAGACCCAGTACTTC.

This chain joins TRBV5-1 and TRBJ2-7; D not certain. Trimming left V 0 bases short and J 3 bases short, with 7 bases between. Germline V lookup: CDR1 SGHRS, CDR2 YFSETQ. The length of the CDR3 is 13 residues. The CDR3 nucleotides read TGCGCCAGCAGCTTGGACTCCCTCTACGAGCAGTACTTC. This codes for CASSLDSLYEQYF.

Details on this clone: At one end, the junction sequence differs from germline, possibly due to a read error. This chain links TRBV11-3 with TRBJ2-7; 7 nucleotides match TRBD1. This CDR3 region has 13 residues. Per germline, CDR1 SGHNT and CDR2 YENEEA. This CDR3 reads CASSLGGQYEQYF. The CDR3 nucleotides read TGTGCCAGCAGTTTAGGGGGCCAGTACGAGCAGTACTTC.